The source of this T cell receptor (beta chain) is a study of blood T cell repertoires in COVID-19. Study-wide background: Samples taken during acute and convalescent COVID-19 were collected in the United States, Italy and Spain. From T cells, B-cell-depleted T cells, or PBMCs came the material, which was cDNA or gDNA.

V was trimmed by 2 bases and J by 0 bases, leaving 10 bases between them. This CDR3 is 15 amino acids long. Germline-derived CDR1 and CDR2 are SGHRS and YFSETQ. Per the study methods: Estimation of nucleated cell counts was performed using reference gene primer amplification. Produced via immunoSEQ multiplex PCR; TCRdb's table is partial and in-frame only. V, J and clone size were drawn from that table, and D and trimming were deduced from the DNA. The sample has around 120,000 clones, over 80% seen once. V usage is TRBV5-1 and J usage is TRBJ2-3; a weak D match, TRBD1 (6 bases). Source material: peripheral blood. The TCR sequence derives from a woman between 65 and 79 years old with acute or convalescent COVID-19. The CDR3 is CASSFSGVSTDTQYF. CDR3 in DNA: TGCGCCAGCAGCTTCTCAGGGGTTAGCACAGATACGCAGTATTTT.